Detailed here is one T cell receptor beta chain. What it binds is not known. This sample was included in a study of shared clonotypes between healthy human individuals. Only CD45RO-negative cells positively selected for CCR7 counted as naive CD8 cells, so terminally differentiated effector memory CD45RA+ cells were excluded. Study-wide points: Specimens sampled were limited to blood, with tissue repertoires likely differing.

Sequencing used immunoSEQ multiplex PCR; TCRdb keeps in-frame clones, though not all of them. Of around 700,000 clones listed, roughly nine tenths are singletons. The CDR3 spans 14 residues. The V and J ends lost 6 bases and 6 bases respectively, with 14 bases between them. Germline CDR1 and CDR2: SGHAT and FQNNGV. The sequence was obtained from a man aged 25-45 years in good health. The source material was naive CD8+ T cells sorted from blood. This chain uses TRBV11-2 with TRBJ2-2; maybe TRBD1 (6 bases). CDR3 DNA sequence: TGTGCCAGCAGATTCGACAGGAATCCCGGGGAGCTGTTTTTT. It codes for CASRFDRNPGELFF. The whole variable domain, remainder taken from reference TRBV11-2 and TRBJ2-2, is EAGVAQSPRYKIIEKRQSVAFWCNPISGHATLYWYQQILGQGPKLLIQFQNNGVVDDSQLPKDRFSAERLKGVDSTLKIQPAKLEDSAVYLCASRFDRNPGELFFGEGSRLTVL.